What follows is one TCR beta chain and its context. Its antigen is still unknown. This sample stems from a study of naive CD8 T cells in extremely preterm neonates. General study results and limits: Relative to older groups, preterm infants had shorter, less trimmed CDR3s with fewer N additions.

Data came from immunoSEQ multiplex PCR; TCRdb stores just in-frame clones and leaves some out. The data hold some 5,700 clones, with roughly 97% observed a single time. Germline CDR1 reads LGHNA; CDR2 reads YSLEER. This CDR3 is built from 15 residues. Trimming cost V 1 base and J 0 bases, with 7 bases left between them. Sequences were obtained from naive CD8+ T cells from blood. The TCR originated in a human donor in good health. The chain recombines TRBV4-3 with TRBJ1-5; D gene uncertain. The CDR3 loop reads CASSQVDYSNQPQHF. The CDR3 DNA sequence: TGCGCCAGCAGCCAAGTGGACTATAGCAATCAGCCCCAGCATTTT.